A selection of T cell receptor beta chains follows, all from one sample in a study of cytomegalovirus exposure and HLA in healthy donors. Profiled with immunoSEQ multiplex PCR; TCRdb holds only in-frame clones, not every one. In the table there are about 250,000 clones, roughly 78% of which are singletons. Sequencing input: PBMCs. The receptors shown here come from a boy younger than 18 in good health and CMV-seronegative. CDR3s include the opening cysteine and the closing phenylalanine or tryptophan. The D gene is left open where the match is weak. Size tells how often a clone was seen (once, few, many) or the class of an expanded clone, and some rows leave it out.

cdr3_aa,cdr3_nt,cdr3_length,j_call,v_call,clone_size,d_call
CASSLGSSGTSGYNEQFF,TGCGCCAGCAGCTTGGGTTCATCCGGGACTAGCGGATACAATGAGCAGTTCTTC,18,TRBJ2-1,TRBV5-1,NA,TRBD2
CASSVLTRTGELFF,TGTGCCAGCAGCGTTCTAACCCGCACCGGGGAGCTGTTTTTT,14,TRBJ2-2,TRBV7-6,NA,NA
CASSESSAAGELFF,TGTGCCAGCAGTGAAAGTTCGGCGGCCGGGGAGCTGTTTTTT,14,TRBJ2-2,TRBV2,NA,NA
CASSLSRNTEAFF,TGTGCCAGCAGCCTCTCGAGGAACACTGAAGCTTTCTTT,13,TRBJ1-1,TRBV7-9,NA,NA
CASSETGNQPQHF,TGTGCCAGCAGTGAGACAGGCAATCAGCCCCAGCATTTT,13,TRBJ1-5,TRBV27,NA,NA
CASRDPGTGGRPYEQYF,TGTGCCAGCAGGGATCCTGGGACTGGCGGGAGGCCGTACGAGCAGTACTTC,17,TRBJ2-7,TRBV2,NA,TRBD2
CASSATGNTEAFF,TGTGCCAGCTCCGCGACAGGGAACACTGAAGCTTTCTTT,13,TRBJ1-1,TRBV18,NA,NA
CAWRARDYGDTQYF,TGTGCCTGGAGAGCCCGGGACTATGGAGATACGCAGTATTTT,14,TRBJ2-3,TRBV30,NA,TRBD2
CSVEARPEELFF,TGCAGCGTTGAGGCTCGTCCCGAGGAGCTGTTTTTT,12,TRBJ2-2,TRBV29-1,NA,NA
CASSGPHGRSQPQHF,TGTGCCAGCAGTGGACCTCATGGGCGCAGTCAGCCCCAGCATTTT,15,TRBJ1-5,TRBV6-4,NA,NA
CASSDRTVGSLGYNSPLHF,TGTGCCAGCAGTGACCGGACGGTGGGGAGCTTAGGGTATAATTCACCCCTCCACTTT,19,TRBJ1-6,TRBV6-1,NA,NA
CASSVGDDRDTYGYTF,TGTGCCAGCAGCGTAGGAGACGACCGGGACACTTATGGCTACACCTTC,16,TRBJ1-2,TRBV9,NA,NA
CASSRGTNSQETQYF,TGCGCCAGCAGCCGCGGGACTAATTCACAAGAGACCCAGTACTTC,15,TRBJ2-5,TRBV5-1,NA,TRBD2
CASSEARVEQYF,TGTGCCAGCAGTGAAGCGCGGGTCGAGCAGTACTTC,12,TRBJ2-7,TRBV6-1,few,NA
CASSLLLSSYEQYF,TGTGCCAGCAGCTTGTTATTGAGCTCCTACGAGCAGTACTTC,14,TRBJ2-7,TRBV11-1,once,NA
CASSLGGRGNNEQFF,TGTGCCAGCAGCTTGGGGGGTAGGGGTAACAATGAGCAGTTCTTC,15,TRBJ2-1,TRBV5-4,NA,NA
CASSPPVRGNYEQYF,TGTGCCAGCAGCCCACCCGTGCGGGGGAACTACGAGCAGTACTTC,15,TRBJ2-7,TRBV6-5,NA,TRBD2
CASTKLDSQETQYF,TGCGCCAGCACGAAGCTGGACAGCCAAGAGACCCAGTACTTC,14,TRBJ2-5,TRBV5-1,NA,NA
CASSDWTTFNTGELFF,TGCGCCAGCAGTGACTGGACTACCTTTAACACCGGGGAGCTGTTTTTT,16,TRBJ2-2,TRBV10-2,NA,NA
CASSLQRGSYEQYF,TGTGCCAGCAGCTTACAGCGGGGTTCCTACGAGCAGTACTTC,14,TRBJ2-7,TRBV7-9,NA,TRBD2
CSVFRDSGNTIYF,TGCAGCGTGTTCCGGGACAGTGGAAACACCATATATTTT,13,TRBJ1-3,TRBV29-1,NA,TRBD1
CASSLGGTGYTGANVLTF,TGTGCCAGCAGCTTGGGCGGGACAGGGTACACTGGGGCCAACGTCCTGACTTTC,18,TRBJ2-6,TRBV5-8,NA,TRBD1
CASRVERASSYEQYF,TGTGCCAGCAGGGTGGAGCGGGCCTCCTCCTACGAGCAGTACTTC,15,TRBJ2-7,TRBV6-1,NA,NA
CASSLETGVYEQYF,TGTGCCAGCAGCTTAGAGACAGGGGTCTACGAGCAGTACTTC,14,TRBJ2-7,TRBV11-3,few,TRBD1
CASDVYPSGVDGYTF,TGTGCCAGTGATGTCTACCCTAGCGGCGTGGATGGCTACACCTTC,15,TRBJ1-2,TRBV6-1,once,NA
CASSLVRGVSYEQYF,TGTGCCAGCAGCTTAGTCAGGGGGGTCTCCTACGAGCAGTACTTC,15,TRBJ2-7,TRBV7-6,NA,NA
CASNSFGGYTF,TGTGCCAGCAACAGTTTCGGCGGCTACACCTTC,11,TRBJ1-2,TRBV7-2,NA,NA
CAISRSGNNEQFF,TGTGCCATCAGCAGGTCGGGGAACAATGAGCAGTTCTTC,13,TRBJ2-1,TRBV10-3,NA,NA
CASSPRDRGYEQYF,TGTGCCAGCAGTCCGCGGGACAGGGGCTACGAGCAGTACTTC,14,TRBJ2-7,TRBV6-5,once,TRBD1
CASSPLAGGQETQYF,TGTGCCAGCAGCCCACTAGCGGGAGGGCAAGAGACCCAGTACTTC,15,TRBJ2-5,TRBV6-1,NA,TRBD2
CASSFPARTGRTEAFF,TGTGCCAGCAGTTTCCCAGCCCGGACGGGGAGGACTGAAGCTTTCTTT,16,TRBJ1-1,TRBV27,NA,NA
CASSLGPLVGNQPQHF,TGCGCCAGCAGCTTGGGTCCGTTAGTAGGCAATCAGCCCCAGCATTTT,16,TRBJ1-5,TRBV5-1,NA,NA
CASRLTGQGAETQYF,TGTGCCAGCAGACTAACGGGACAGGGGGCTGAGACCCAGTACTTC,15,TRBJ2-5,TRBV6-5,NA,TRBD1
CASSPSVTSGGREQFF,TGTGCCAGCTCCCCCTCCGTAACTAGCGGGGGGCGAGAGCAGTTCTTC,16,TRBJ2-1,TRBV18,few,TRBD2
CASSLMETGEAFF,TGTGCCAGCAGCTTAATGGAGACAGGTGAAGCTTTCTTT,13,TRBJ1-1,TRBV11-2,NA,NA
CASSLRDRVDGYTF,TGTGCCAGCAGCTTACGGGACAGGGTGGATGGCTACACCTTC,14,TRBJ1-2,TRBV7-9,NA,TRBD1
CASSRDRGLYGYTF,TGCGCCAGCAGCCGGGACAGGGGACTTTATGGCTACACCTTC,14,TRBJ1-2,TRBV4-1,NA,TRBD1
CASSIHRDSTGGELFF,TGTGCCAGCAGCATCCACCGGGATTCAACCGGGGGGGAGCTGTTTTTT,16,TRBJ2-2,TRBV7-9,NA,NA
CATSGESLNTEAFF,TGTGCCACCAGCGGGGAGTCGCTGAACACTGAAGCTTTCTTT,14,TRBJ1-1,TRBV15,once,NA
CASSLRAEDTQYF,TGTGCCAGCAGCTTAAGAGCGGAAGATACGCAGTATTTT,13,TRBJ2-3,TRBV7-3,NA,NA
CASSLVGGRREKLFF,TGTGCCAGCAGCTTGGTCGGGGGGCGGCGGGAAAAACTGTTTTTT,15,TRBJ1-4,TRBV5-6,NA,NA
CASSYYGVGGGQFF,TGTGCCAGCAGTTATTACGGGGTCGGTGGCGGGCAGTTCTTC,14,TRBJ2-1,TRBV6-5,NA,NA
CASSTVEGGTDTQYF,TGTGCCAGTAGTACCGTCGAGGGGGGCACAGATACGCAGTATTTT,15,TRBJ2-3,TRBV19,NA,NA
CASGEDSYYEQYF,TGTGCCAGCGGTGAGGACAGCTACTACGAGCAGTACTTC,13,TRBJ2-7,TRBV27,NA,NA
CASSEALLRGGEGGYTF,TGTGCCAGCAGTGAAGCGCTTCTACGAGGGGGCGAAGGTGGCTACACCTTC,17,TRBJ1-2,TRBV6-1,NA,TRBD1
CASSVGSGGYQETQYF,TGTGCCAGCAGCGTTGGTAGCGGGGGATACCAAGAGACCCAGTACTTC,16,TRBJ2-5,TRBV9,few,TRBD2
CASSIRTGDTYEQYF,TGTGCCAGCAGCATTCGGACAGGGGACACCTACGAGCAGTACTTC,15,TRBJ2-7,TRBV9,NA,TRBD1
CASSPTRKETQYF,TGCGCCAGCAGCCCGACTAGAAAAGAGACCCAGTACTTC,13,TRBJ2-5,TRBV5-1,NA,NA